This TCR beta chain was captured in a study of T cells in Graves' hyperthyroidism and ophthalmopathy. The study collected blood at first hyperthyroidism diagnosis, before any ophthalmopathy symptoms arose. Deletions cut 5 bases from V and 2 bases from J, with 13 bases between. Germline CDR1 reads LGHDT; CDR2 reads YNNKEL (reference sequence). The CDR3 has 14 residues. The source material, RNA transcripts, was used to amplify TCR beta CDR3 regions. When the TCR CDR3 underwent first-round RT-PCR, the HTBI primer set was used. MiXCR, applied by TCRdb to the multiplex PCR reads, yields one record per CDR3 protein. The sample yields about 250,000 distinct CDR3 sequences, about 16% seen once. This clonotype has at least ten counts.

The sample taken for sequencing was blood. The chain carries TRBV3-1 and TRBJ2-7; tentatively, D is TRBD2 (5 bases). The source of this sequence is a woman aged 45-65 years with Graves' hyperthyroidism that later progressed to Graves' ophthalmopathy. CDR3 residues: CASSKFPGTYEQYF. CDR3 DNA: TGTGCCAGCAGCAAGTTCCCGGGGACCTACGAGCAGTACTTC.